These T cell receptor beta chains were read from a single sample in a study of CD8+ T cells in alopecia areata. This table comes from immunoSEQ multiplex PCR, and its TCRdb copy is limited to in-frame clones, with some not included. The table has roughly 100,000 clones, about 61% seen once. The starting material was CD8+ T cells sorted from blood, obtained at approximately week 60, from a patient treated with tofacitinib. The receptors come from a human donor with alopecia areata. Each CDR3 is given with its conserved first and last residue. Each record gives: D gene, J gene, clone size, V gene, CDR3 DNA, CDR3 protein. D genes are given only for firm matches. The size of a clone is reported for some rows only, either as once, few or many, or as a class for expanded clones.

D gene: .
J gene: TRBJ2-7
clone size: .
V gene: TRBV28
CDR3 DNA: TGTGCCAGCAGTACGGGCCCTGGGGTCCTCTCCTACGAGCAGTACTTC
CDR3 protein: CASSTGPGVLSYEQYF

D gene: .
J gene: TRBJ2-2
clone size: .
V gene: TRBV11-2
CDR3 DNA: TGTGCCAGCAGCTCCCTTAGGGGGACCGGGGAGCTGTTTTTT
CDR3 protein: CASSSLRGTGELFF

D gene: .
J gene: TRBJ2-5
clone size: .
V gene: TRBV14
CDR3 DNA: TGTGCCAGCAGCCAAGATAATATCCCGCAGGAGACCCAGTACTTC
CDR3 protein: CASSQDNIPQETQYF

D gene: .
J gene: TRBJ2-3
clone size: .
V gene: TRBV13
CDR3 DNA: TGTGCCAGCAGCAACGCCCCCACAGATACGCAGTATTTT
CDR3 protein: CASSNAPTDTQYF

D gene: TRBD1
J gene: TRBJ2-3
clone size: .
V gene: TRBV19
CDR3 DNA: TGTGCCAGTAGTACCGGGACAGGGGGCTCAGATACGCAGTATTTT
CDR3 protein: CASSTGTGGSDTQYF

D gene: TRBD1
J gene: TRBJ1-6
clone size: .
V gene: TRBV13
CDR3 DNA: TGTGCCAGCAGCCCCTACAGGGGAGATAATTCACCCCTCCACTTT
CDR3 protein: CASSPYRGDNSPLHF

D gene: .
J gene: TRBJ2-7
clone size: few
V gene: TRBV28
CDR3 DNA: TGTGCCAGCAGTTATGGGGGTGGGGCCTACGAGCAGTACTTC
CDR3 protein: CASSYGGGAYEQYF

D gene: .
J gene: TRBJ2-3
clone size: .
V gene: TRBV4-1
CDR3 DNA: TGCGCCAGCAGCCAAGGTGTAAGGACGGATACGCAGTATTTT
CDR3 protein: CASSQGVRTDTQYF

D gene: .
J gene: TRBJ1-5
clone size: .
V gene: TRBV7-9
CDR3 DNA: TGTGCCAGCAGCTTAGAGACACATAATCAGCCCCAGCATTTT
CDR3 protein: CASSLETHNQPQHF

D gene: .
J gene: TRBJ1-2
clone size: .
V gene: TRBV7-9
CDR3 DNA: TGTGCCAGCAGCTCAGGGGACTATGGCTACACCTTC
CDR3 protein: CASSSGDYGYTF

D gene: .
J gene: TRBJ2-3
clone size: .
V gene: TRBV5-5
CDR3 DNA: TGTGCCAGCAGCTTTGTGGGGGCCCGGAGCACAGATACGCAGTATTTT
CDR3 protein: CASSFVGARSTDTQYF

D gene: .
J gene: TRBJ2-7
clone size: .
V gene: TRBV6-1
CDR3 DNA: TGTGCCAGCAGTGAAATATGGGGCTCCTACGAGCAGTACTTC
CDR3 protein: CASSEIWGSYEQYF

D gene: .
J gene: TRBJ2-1
clone size: .
V gene: TRBV7-9
CDR3 DNA: TGTGCCAGCAGCTTTAGGGGCCCAACCTACAATGAGCAGTTCTTC
CDR3 protein: CASSFRGPTYNEQFF

D gene: TRBD2
J gene: TRBJ2-3
clone size: .
V gene: TRBV4-1
CDR3 DNA: TGCGCCAGCAGCCACCCTAGCGGGTCTAGCACAGATACGCAGTATTTT
CDR3 protein: CASSHPSGSSTDTQYF

D gene: TRBD2
J gene: TRBJ2-3
clone size: few
V gene: TRBV5-6
CDR3 DNA: TGTGCCAGCAGCTTCCTAACTAGCGGGGGAGCAGATACGCAGTATTTT
CDR3 protein: CASSFLTSGGADTQYF

D gene: .
J gene: TRBJ2-1
clone size: few
V gene: TRBV4-1
CDR3 DNA: TGCGCCAGCAGCCAAGATAGGGGGATATGGCAGTTCTTC
CDR3 protein: CASSQDRGIWQFF

D gene: TRBD1
J gene: TRBJ2-5
clone size: once
V gene: TRBV14
CDR3 DNA: TGTGCCAGCAGCCAAAGGACAGGGAGGATAGAGACCCAGTACTTC
CDR3 protein: CASSQRTGRIETQYF

D gene: .
J gene: TRBJ1-1
clone size: .
V gene: TRBV12-5
CDR3 DNA: TGTGCTAGTGACAAGGGGGACACTGAAGCTTTCTTT
CDR3 protein: CASDKGDTEAFF

D gene: TRBD1
J gene: TRBJ1-1
clone size: .
V gene: TRBV13
CDR3 DNA: TGTGCCAGCAGCTCAGGGGGCATGAACACTGAAGCTTTCTTT
CDR3 protein: CASSSGGMNTEAFF

D gene: .
J gene: TRBJ2-7
clone size: .
V gene: TRBV29-1
CDR3 DNA: TGCAGCGTTATTGAGGATGGCGAGCAGTACTTC
CDR3 protein: CSVIEDGEQYF

D gene: TRBD1
J gene: TRBJ1-1
clone size: .
V gene: TRBV30
CDR3 DNA: TGTGCCTGGAGTGTAGGGGGCAGGGGCACTGAAGCTTTCTTT
CDR3 protein: CAWSVGGRGTEAFF

D gene: TRBD1
J gene: TRBJ1-1
clone size: .
V gene: TRBV6-6
CDR3 DNA: TGTGCCAGCCTCTCGGGACAGGGGGCTGAAGCTTTCTTT
CDR3 protein: CASLSGQGAEAFF

D gene: .
J gene: TRBJ2-7
clone size: .
V gene: TRBV29-1
CDR3 DNA: TGCAGCGTTGAATGGACATCCATGGGGTTTTACGAGCAGTACTTC
CDR3 protein: CSVEWTSMGFYEQYF

D gene: TRBD2
J gene: TRBJ2-3
clone size: .
V gene: TRBV6-5
CDR3 DNA: TGTGCCAGCAGTTACGAGCGGGGGGGCACAGATACGCAGTATTTT
CDR3 protein: CASSYERGGTDTQYF

D gene: TRBD2
J gene: TRBJ2-1
clone size: .
V gene: TRBV7-2
CDR3 DNA: TGTGCCAGCAGCTTTAGCGGGCGCTCCTACAATGAGCAGTTCTTC
CDR3 protein: CASSFSGRSYNEQFF

D gene: .
J gene: TRBJ1-4
clone size: .
V gene: TRBV5-6
CDR3 DNA: TGTGCCAGCAGCTTCGGGACACTTAATGAAAAACTGTTTTTT
CDR3 protein: CASSFGTLNEKLFF

D gene: TRBD1
J gene: TRBJ1-1
clone size: few
V gene: TRBV14
CDR3 DNA: TGTGCCAGCAGCCCCGGGACAGTTGAAGCTTTCTTT
CDR3 protein: CASSPGTVEAFF

D gene: .
J gene: TRBJ1-5
clone size: .
V gene: TRBV27
CDR3 DNA: TGTGCCAGCAGTTTGGTCGCCCGTGGCAATCAGCCCCAGCATTTT
CDR3 protein: CASSLVARGNQPQHF

D gene: TRBD1
J gene: TRBJ1-1
clone size: .
V gene: TRBV7-6
CDR3 DNA: TGTGCCAGCAGCGCTCGGACAGGGTTGGCTGAAGCTTTCTTT
CDR3 protein: CASSARTGLAEAFF